The rows below give T cell receptor beta chains drawn from one sample of a study of cytomegalovirus exposure and HLA in healthy donors. Method: immunoSEQ multiplex PCR; TCRdb's copy keeps in-frame clones and lacks some. Of fewer than 150,000 clones listed, around 73% are singletons. Sequences were obtained from PBMCs. Receptor source: a human donor in good health. The CDR3 runs from the conserved cysteine through the conserved F or W. The D gene is left open where the match is weak. Clone size is given for some rows only: seen once, a few or many times, or a class if the clone is expanded.

.,TRBJ2-5,.,TRBV6-1,CASTMQGGETQYF,TGTGCCAGCACGATGCAGGGGGGAGAGACCCAGTACTTC
.,TRBJ2-7,.,TRBV5-1,CASRADRRLYEQYF,TGCGCCAGCAGGGCCGACAGGAGACTCTACGAGCAGTACTTC
.,TRBJ1-2,.,TRBV19,CASSIDLRDGYTF,TGTGCCAGTAGTATAGACCTACGGGATGGCTACACCTTC
.,TRBJ1-2,TRBD1,TRBV5-4,CASRAGTADYGYTF,TGTGCCAGCAGAGCTGGGACAGCAGACTATGGCTACACCTTC
.,TRBJ2-1,.,TRBV7-9,CASSSTNEQFF,TGTGCCAGCAGCTCTACTAATGAGCAGTTCTTC
.,TRBJ1-2,.,TRBV6-6,CASSYSLQEGYGYTF,TGTGCCAGCAGTTACTCCCTACAGGAGGGCTATGGCTACACCTTC
.,TRBJ2-1,.,TRBV9,CASSAGDGSYNEQFF,TGTGCCAGCAGCGCAGGGGACGGCTCCTACAATGAGCAGTTCTTC
.,TRBJ2-7,TRBD2,TRBV4-2,CASSQGTSGRSTPYEQYF,TGTGCCAGCAGCCAAGGGACTAGCGGGAGGAGTACACCCTACGAGCAGTACTTC
.,TRBJ2-2,.,TRBV19,CASSIDLGSGGELFF,TGTGCCAGTAGTATAGATCTGGGTTCGGGCGGGGAGCTGTTTTTT
.,TRBJ2-7,TRBD1,TRBV7-9,CASSSPTPGQGSTYEQYF,TGTGCCAGCAGCTCTCCTACTCCAGGACAGGGGTCCACCTACGAGCAGTACTTC
once,TRBJ1-4,TRBD1,TRBV6-5,CASSFGQGAEKLFF,TGTGCCAGCAGTTTTGGACAGGGAGCTGAAAAACTGTTTTTT
.,TRBJ2-1,TRBD2,TRBV15,CATSRDPSGNNEQFF,TGTGCCACCAGCAGAGATCCTAGCGGGAACAATGAGCAGTTCTTC
.,TRBJ1-6,.,TRBV4-1,CASSQDSRGWNSPLHF,TGCGCCAGCAGCCAAGATTCAAGGGGGTGGAATTCACCCCTCCACTTT
once,TRBJ1-1,TRBD1,TRBV9,CASSVTGVDTEAFF,TGTGCCAGCAGCGTAACAGGGGTAGACACTGAAGCTTTCTTT
.,TRBJ2-7,.,TRBV27,CASSLGRAIYEQYF,TGTGCCAGCAGTTTGGGCAGGGCAATTTACGAGCAGTACTTC
.,TRBJ2-5,.,TRBV5-1,CASSLEAGLIQETQYF,TGCGCCAGCAGCTTGGAGGCAGGGCTGATACAAGAGACCCAGTACTTC
few,TRBJ1-1,.,TRBV7-9,CASSPRGTEAFF,TGTGCCAGCAGCCCAAGGGGGACTGAAGCTTTCTTT
.,TRBJ2-5,.,TRBV5-4,CASSYPGAAQETQYF,TGTGCCAGCAGCTACCCAGGGGCCGCCCAAGAGACCCAGTACTTC
once,TRBJ2-7,TRBD2,TRBV7-2,CASSLELAALEQYF,TGTGCCAGCAGCTTAGAACTAGCGGCCCTCGAGCAGTACTTC
.,TRBJ2-7,.,TRBV2,CASRVSHEQYF,TGTGCCAGCAGGGTTAGTCACGAGCAGTACTTC
few,TRBJ2-3,TRBD2,TRBV15,CATSRGPTSGEDTQYF,TGTGCCACCAGCAGGGGCCCAACTAGCGGGGAAGATACGCAGTATTTT
few,TRBJ1-4,TRBD1,TRBV14,CASSQERQGVEEKLFF,TGTGCCAGCAGCCAAGAACGACAGGGAGTAGAGGAAAAACTGTTTTTT
.,TRBJ2-2,TRBD2,TRBV30,CAWSLKTSGRTTGELFF,TGTGCCTGGAGTCTAAAGACTAGCGGGAGGACCACCGGGGAGCTGTTTTTT
.,TRBJ2-1,TRBD2,TRBV7-3,CASSPRGLAGEGGQFF,TGTGCCAGCAGCCCCCGGGGACTAGCGGGAGAAGGTGGGCAGTTCTTC
.,TRBJ2-5,TRBD1,TRBV10-3,CASSEDRAGGETQYF,TGTGCCAGCAGTGAAGACAGGGCAGGAGGAGAGACCCAGTACTTC
.,TRBJ2-5,TRBD2,TRBV13,CASSSGGTSELKTQYF,TGTGCCAGCAGTTCCGGGGGGACTAGCGAGTTGAAGACCCAGTACTTC